The rows below give T cell receptor beta chains drawn from one sample of a study of T cell changes during pregnancy in multiple sclerosis. Repertoires were generated with immunoSEQ multiplex PCR, while TCRdb's copy carries only in-frame clones and drops some. The table has 35,000 to 50,000 clones, 91% seen once. Source: CD4+ T cells from peripheral blood mononuclear cells, taken after pregnancy. All receptors come from a female donor in good health, enrolled as a control in a pregnancy study. The CDR3 runs from the conserved cysteine through the conserved F or W. D genes are given only for firm matches. Only part of the rows carry a size: once, few, many, or a class if the clone is expanded.

V gene	J gene	D gene	clone size	CDR3 DNA	CDR3 protein
TRBV20-1	TRBJ2-5	TRBD1	-	TGCAGTGCCTGGACAGGGGAGACCCAGTACTTC	CSAWTGETQYF
TRBV7-7	TRBJ1-2	-	-	TGTGCTAGCAGCCGGGACACCCGGCTAGGGTATGGCTACACCTTC	CASSRDTRLGYGYTF
TRBV7-3	TRBJ2-7	TRBD2	-	TGTGCCAGCAGCTTAACTAGCGGGGGATCCTACGAGCAGTACTTC	CASSLTSGGSYEQYF
TRBV27	TRBJ2-5	-	-	TGTGCCAGCCGCCCGGGGGCGGGGGTCGGGGCCCAGTACTTC	CASRPGAGVGAQYF
TRBV7-9	TRBJ2-7	-	-	TGTGCCAGCACCCCAACACCCGAATCCTACGAGCAGTACTTC	CASTPTPESYEQYF
TRBV11-1	TRBJ2-2	-	-	TGTGCCAGCAGCCAAGACGCGCAAGGGGGAAGAAGGACCGGGGAGCTGTTTTTT	CASSQDAQGGRRTGELFF
TRBV30	TRBJ2-7	TRBD2	once	TGTGCCTGGAGTGTACTCGCAGCGGGACTTTGGGACGAGCAGTACTTC	CAWSVLAAGLWDEQYF
TRBV28	TRBJ1-2	TRBD1	-	TGTGCCAGCAGTCGGACAGGGGGATATGGCTACACCTTC	CASSRTGGYGYTF
TRBV15	TRBJ1-2	-	-	TGTGCCACCAGCAGAGACCTAGGTGGCTACACCTTC	CATSRDLGGYTF
TRBV4-1	TRBJ2-1	TRBD2	-	TGCGCCAGCAGCCAAATCCCATCTAGCGGGAGGGCCTCGTACAATGAGCAGTTCTTC	CASSQIPSSGRASYNEQFF
TRBV28	TRBJ2-6	-	once	TGTGCCAGCAGTTTCGGAGCCTCTGGGGCCAACGTCCTGACTTTC	CASSFGASGANVLTF
TRBV5-1	TRBJ2-7	-	-	TGCGCCAGCAGCTTGGGCGGGATGGGCGAGCAGTACTTC	CASSLGGMGEQYF
TRBV27	TRBJ2-7	-	-	TGTGCCAGCAGTTTATTGGGCGGGACCCCCTACGAGCAGTACTTC	CASSLLGGTPYEQYF
TRBV2	TRBJ2-5	-	-	TGTGCCGGAACTAGGAGTCCCGAGACCCAGTACTTC	CAGTRSPETQYF
TRBV25-1	TRBJ2-1	-	-	TGTGCCAGCAGACTATACAATGAGCAGTTCTTC	CASRLYNEQFF
TRBV6-6	TRBJ1-4	-	-	TGTGCCAGCAGTTACCAGGGGCCCCTTAATGAAAAACTGTTTTTT	CASSYQGPLNEKLFF
TRBV7-2	TRBJ2-6	-	once	TGTGCCAGCAGCTTAGCAGAACGGAGTACCTCTGGGGCCAACGTCCTGACTTTC	CASSLAERSTSGANVLTF
TRBV28	TRBJ1-6	-	-	TGTGCCAGCATACCGGGGGATTGGTCACCCCTCCACTTT	CASIPGDWSPLHF
TRBV7-2	TRBJ2-3	TRBD2	once	TGTGCCAGCAGCTTATCCCTTTCGACTAGCGACACGCAGTATTTT	CASSLSLSTSDTQYF
TRBV28	TRBJ2-6	TRBD1	few	TGTGCCAGCAGTTCTTTCAGGGGGCCTGGGGCCAACGTCCTGACTTTC	CASSSFRGPGANVLTF
TRBV5-1	TRBJ1-3	-	-	TGCGCCAGCAGCTTAGCGGCGGGGAGGACTGGAAACACCATATATTTT	CASSLAAGRTGNTIYF
TRBV19	TRBJ2-7	-	-	TGTGCCAGTAGTTCGGCGGACAGCGTCTCCTACGAGCAGTACTTC	CASSSADSVSYEQYF
TRBV4-1	TRBJ1-2	TRBD1	-	TGCGCCAGCAGGCCTGACAGGGGGCAGGGCTATGGCTACACCTTC	CASRPDRGQGYGYTF
TRBV19	TRBJ1-1	-	-	TGTGCCAGTAAGAGGGGGGGAGACACTGAAGCTTTCTTT	CASKRGGDTEAFF
TRBV11-2	TRBJ2-3	-	-	TGTGCCAGCAGCTGGGGGACTCCAGATACGCAGTATTTT	CASSWGTPDTQYF
TRBV7-6	TRBJ1-5	-	-	TGTGCCAGCAGCTTAGTCGGGGGTAGCAATCAGCCCCAGCATTTT	CASSLVGGSNQPQHF
TRBV4-3	TRBJ2-1	TRBD2	once	TGCGCCAGCAGCCAAGGTAGAGAGCGGGGATCCTACAATGAGCAGTTCTTC	CASSQGRERGSYNEQFF